Below, 25 T cell receptor beta chains from the same sample are listed, as sequenced in a study of cytomegalovirus exposure and HLA in healthy donors. The PCR was carried out with 60 Vbeta primers and 13 Jbeta primers. The protocol was immunoSEQ multiplex PCR, while the TCRdb copy is restricted to in-frame clones and leaves out a portion. The table records under 200,000 clones, around 80% of them present only once. The specimen sequenced was PBMCs. The source of these receptors is a woman aged 45-65 years in good health and CMV-seronegative.

This chain connects TRBV6-1 to TRBJ2-3; 8 bases are shared with TRBD1. Looked up from germline, CDR1 is MNHNS and CDR2 is SASEGT. V was pared by 6 bases and J by 5 bases, with 4 bases of the junction left unmatched. There are 13 residues in the CDR3. CDR3: CASSATGVDTQYF. DNA of the CDR3: TGTGCCAGCAGCGCGACAGGGGTAGATACGCAGTATTTT.

A single count supports this clone. The V gene is TRBV27, the J gene TRBJ1-1; D is unclear. The CDR3 length is 13 residues. The V gene's germline CDR1 is MNHEY and CDR2 SMNVEV (reference sequence). V gave up 6 bases and J gave up 10 bases, with 18 bases separating them. The CDR3 here is CASSTAAPLRAFF. The CDR3 region has the DNA TGTGCCAGCAGCACCGCCGCCCCCCTGAGAGCTTTCTTT.

This chain joins TRBV19 and TRBJ1-2, with TRBD1 identical over 7 bases. The CDR3 has 13 residues. Germline V CDR1 and CDR2: LNHDA, SQIVND (reference sequence). V gave up 10 bases and J gave up 0 bases; unmatched junction bases: 5. CDR3 sequence (DNA): TGTGCCACTGGGACAGAGCCTAACTATGGCTACACCTTC. This gives the protein CATGTEPNYGYTF. The full variable domain, completed using reference TRBV19 and TRBJ1-2, is DGGITQSPKYLFRKEGQNVTLSCEQNLNHDAMYWYRQDPGQGLRLIYYSQIVNDFQKGDIAEGYSVSREKKESFPLTVTSAQKNPTAFYLCATGTEPNYGYTFGSGTRLTVV.

To note about this clone: Distinct nucleotide sequences in the sample also encode this CDR3. V usage is TRBV19 and J usage is TRBJ2-1; TRBD1 matches 11 bases. The ends lost 7 bases at V and 4 bases at J; junction bases unmatched: 9. Germline lookup yields CDR1 LNHDA and CDR2 SQIVND (reference sequence). The CDR3 runs 16 residues. The CDR3 loop reads CASTGDRGFLYNEQFF. For the CDR3, the DNA is TGTGCCAGTACCGGGGACAGGGGGTTTTTATACAATGAGCAGTTCTTC. Complete variable domain (other parts from reference TRBV19 and TRBJ2-1): DGGITQSPKYLFRKEGQNVTLSCEQNLNHDAMYWYRQDPGQGLRLIYYSQIVNDFQKGDIAEGYSVSREKKESFPLTVTSAQKNPTAFYLCASTGDRGFLYNEQFFGPGTRLTVL.

This chain links TRBV11-2 with TRBJ2-5, with 7 bases lining up with TRBD2. The V gene's germline CDR1 is SGHAT and CDR2 FQNNGV. Trimming at V came to 5 bases and at J to 5 bases, leaving 14 bases not matched to a gene. The CDR3 consists of 16 residues. The CDR3 here is CASSPYSAGVEETQYF. In DNA, the CDR3 is TGTGCCAGCAGCCCCTATTCTGCGGGGGTGGAGGAGACCCAGTACTTC.

The chain links TRBV28 to TRBJ2-2; D not certain. Per germline, CDR1 MDHEN and CDR2 SYDVKM. The V end was cut by 6 bases, the J end by 6 bases, with 14 bases between. The CDR3 is 14 amino acids. As DNA, the CDR3 is TGTGCCAGCAGCCATTCTGGCCTAGCCGGGGAGCTGTTTTTT. Translation gives CASSHSGLAGELFF.

The genes are TRBV7-2 and TRBJ2-7; 7 bases are shared with TRBD1. There are 15 residues in the CDR3. Germline CDR1 reads SGHTA; CDR2 reads FQGNSA. Losses at the gene ends were 3 bases for V and 0 bases for J; bases not matched to a gene: 5. The CDR3: CASSFGQASSYEQYF. CDR3 in DNA: TGTGCCAGCAGCTTCGGACAGGCGAGCTCCTACGAGCAGTACTTC.

This chain connects TRBV10-3 to TRBJ1-6; tentative D call: TRBD1 (6 bases). Deletions cut 4 bases from V and 10 bases from J, with 17 bases between. The germline V gene encodes CDR1 ENHRY and CDR2 SYGVKD. The CDR3 length is 15 residues. The DNA for the CDR3 is TGTGCCATCAGTGCAACAAACAGGGTAAACTCACCCCTCCACTTT. Protein product: CAISATNRVNSPLHF.

With regard to this clone: One junction end does not reproduce the germline sequence, and a read error may be involved. Other DNA sequences of this sample code for an identical CDR3. The chain links TRBV18 to TRBJ1-6, with TRBD1 matching over 10 bases. CDR3 length equals 15 residues. The germline V gene has CDR1 KGHSH and CDR2 LQKENI. The CDR3 reads CASSPGTGVNSPLHF. Here the CDR3 DNA reads TGTGCCAGCTCACCCGGGACAGGGGTTAATTCCCCCCTCCACTTT.

The rearrangement joins TRBV28 to TRBJ2-5, with D possibly matching TRBD2 (6 bases). From germline, CDR1 is MDHEN and CDR2 SYDVKM. The V end lost 5 bases, the J end lost 2 bases, and 15 bases lay between the germline ends. There are 15 residues in the CDR3. CDR3: CASSPTRGRQETQYF. Written as DNA, the CDR3 is TGTGCCAGCAGTCCAACGCGGGGTCGACAAGAGACCCAGTACTTC.

This clone has more than one count but fewer than ten. The V gene is TRBV7-2, the J gene TRBJ1-4; D gene ambiguous. V was clipped by 3 bases and J by 7 bases, with 12 bases between them. Germline loops: CDR1 SGHTA, CDR2 FQGNSA. The CDR3 is 14 residues long. The CDR3 is CASSLTPTGEKLFF. CDR3 bases: TGTGCCAGCAGCTTGACCCCCACGGGTGAAAAACTGTTTTTT.

V is TRBV7-3 and J is TRBJ2-3, with 8 bases aligning to TRBD2. CDR3 length: 16 amino acids. Germline CDR1 and CDR2: SGHTA and FQGTGA. After removal of 5 bases from V and 4 bases from J, the junction contained 11 bases not matched to a gene. CDR3 nucleotide sequence: TGTGCCAGCAGCCAATCGGCGGGGGGACTAGCAGATACGCAGTATTTT. Its translation: CASSQSAGGLADTQYF. Complete variable domain (other parts from reference TRBV7-3 and TRBJ2-3): GAGVSQTPSNKVTEKGKYVELRCDPISGHTALYWYRQSLGQGPEFLIYFQGTGAADDSGLPNDRFFAVRPEGSVSTLKIQRTERGDSAVYLCASSQSAGGLADTQYFGPGTRLTVL.

The chain employs TRBV19 and TRBJ2-3; a weak D match, TRBD1 (5 bases). The V gene lost 8 bases and the J gene lost 0 bases, with 15 bases spanning the gap. Germline assignment: CDR1 LNHDA and CDR2 SQIVND (reference sequence). CDR3 size: 15 residues. Here the CDR3 DNA reads TGTGCCAGTTCCCTGCGGCAGGGTAGCACAGATACGCAGTATTTT. This translates into CASSLRQGSTDTQYF.

The chain joins TRBV7-8 to TRBJ1-5; D gene uncertain. The CDR3 runs 14 residues. Trimming removed 3 bases from V and 1 base from J, with 7 bases in between. The germline CDR1 and CDR2 sequences are SGHVS and FQNEAQ. In nucleotides, the CDR3 is TGTGCCAGCAGCTTGAGTCACAGCAATCAGCCCCAGCATTTT. It yields the protein CASSLSHSNQPQHF.

The rearrangement links TRBV10-3 to TRBJ2-1, with unresolved D. Deletions cut 0 bases from V and 10 bases from J, with 10 bases between. Per germline, CDR1 ENHRY and CDR2 SYGVKD. CDR3 length: 13 amino acids. CDR3 residues: CAISESRLLEQFF. In DNA, the CDR3 is TGTGCCATCAGTGAGTCGAGGCTTTTAGAGCAGTTCTTC.

The rearrangement links TRBV28 to TRBJ2-3; the match to TRBD1 covers 10 bases. V lost 5 bases to trimming and J lost 2 bases; unmatched junction nucleotides: 7. This CDR3 has 16 amino acids. Germline V lookup: CDR1 MDHEN, CDR2 SYDVKM. The CDR3 here is CASSGRGQGPTDTQYF. CDR3 bases: TGTGCCAGCAGTGGTCGGGGACAGGGGCCCACAGATACGCAGTATTTT.

V and J are TRBV7-9 and TRBJ1-3, with TRBD1 matching over 7 bases. CDR3 size: 15 residues. J lost 4 bases, V lost 5 bases, and 8 bases had no gene match. Germline assignment: CDR1 SEHNR and CDR2 FQNEAQ (reference sequence). The CDR3 here is CASSPSRGVGNTIYF. CDR3 sequence (DNA): TGTGCCAGCAGCCCCAGCAGGGGGGTCGGAAACACCATATATTTT. Based on the CDR3 plus reference TRBV7-9 and TRBJ1-3, the full variable domain is DTGVSQNPRHKITKRGQNVTFRCDPISEHNRLYWYRQTLGQGPEFLTYFQNEAQLEKSRLLSDRFSAERPKGSFSTLEIQRTEQGDSAMYLCASSPSRGVGNTIYFGEGSWLTVV.

This clone was seen only a few times. The chain has TRBV7-3 and TRBJ2-7; 12 bases map to TRBD1. The CDR3 spans 14 residues. Germline V gene sequence: CDR1 SGHTA, CDR2 FQGTGA. V gave up 4 bases and J gave up 10 bases; unmatched junction bases: 8. CDR3 nucleotides: TGTGCCAGCAGCTCACCGGGACAGGGGGCAGTACAGTACTTC. Its protein product is CASSSPGQGAVQYF. Complete variable domain (other parts from reference TRBV7-3 and TRBJ2-7): GAGVSQTPSNKVTEKGKYVELRCDPISGHTALYWYRQSLGQGPEFLIYFQGTGAADDSGLPNDRFFAVRPEGSVSTLKIQRTERGDSAVYLCASSSPGQGAVQYFGPGTRLTVT.

The V and J genes are TRBV6-5 and TRBJ1-3; D ambiguous. This CDR3 has 14 amino acids. Germline V lookup: CDR1 MNHEY, CDR2 SVGAGI. V lost 6 bases to trimming and J lost 5 bases, with 14 bases between them. CDR3 loop: CASSPPGSRNTIYF. The CDR3 coding sequence is TGTGCCAGCAGCCCTCCGGGAAGTCGAAACACCATATATTTT.

The chain employs TRBV6-5 and TRBJ2-7; no clear D gene. The CDR3 contains 15 residues. The germline gives CDR1 MNHEY, CDR2 SVGAGI. V dropped 5 bases and J dropped 6 bases, with 20 bases sitting between them. The CDR3 sequence: CASSPLQIQSSEQYF. As DNA, the CDR3 is TGTGCCAGCAGTCCCCTACAGATTCAATCATCCGAGCAGTACTTC.

The chain joins TRBV28 to TRBJ2-5, with D unresolved. Germline CDR1 MDHEN, CDR2 SYDVKM. The CDR3 runs to 10 residues. The V end lost 6 bases, the J end lost 5 bases, and 4 bases lay between the germline ends. CDR3 sequence: CASSSETQYF. The CDR3 DNA reads TGTGCCAGCAGCTCGGAGACCCAGTACTTC.

This chain joins TRBV19 and TRBJ1-1, with D possibly being TRBD1 (5 bases). This CDR3 spans 13 amino acids. V shed 3 bases and J shed 7 bases, with 12 bases lying between them. The germline CDR1 and CDR2 sequences are LNHDA and SQIVND (reference sequence). The CDR3 here is CASSIGRDGEAFF. In DNA, the CDR3 is TGTGCCAGTAGTATTGGCAGGGATGGTGAAGCTTTCTTT.

This clone was detected only a few times. This rearrangement joins TRBV6-4 to TRBJ1-2; TRBD1 might be the D (6 bases). V gave up 0 bases and J gave up 8 bases, with 7 bases separating them. The germline V gene has CDR1 MRHNA and CDR2 SNTAGT. This CDR3 spans 12 amino acids. This CDR3 reads CASSDSGAGYTF. The CDR3, as DNA: TGTGCCAGCAGTGACTCGGGGGCGGGCTACACCTTC.

The V call is TRBV28, the J call TRBJ2-7; D is possibly TRBD2 (7 bases). Germline V gene data show CDR1 as MDHEN and CDR2 as SYDVKM. This CDR3 contains 14 residues. V dropped 4 bases and J dropped 4 bases, with 14 bases sitting between them. The CDR3 DNA reads TGTGCCAGCAGTTGGGGGGGGGCCGGGTACGAGCAGTACTTC. Encoded protein: CASSWGGAGYEQYF.

This chain joins TRBV30 and TRBJ2-7; 9 positions match TRBD1. The CDR3 consists of 12 residues. From germline, CDR1 is GTSNPN and CDR2 SVGIG (reference sequence). Trimming removed 5 bases from V and 2 bases from J; junction bases left unmatched: 1. The CDR3 loop reads CAWGQGPYEQYF. The CDR3, as DNA: TGTGCCTGGGGACAGGGGCCCTACGAGCAGTACTTC.